This TCR beta chain emerged from a study of CD8 T cells in Susac syndrome. General study points: In its TCR sequencing and HLA analysis, the study acknowledged that the number of individuals was relatively small.

An input of about 0.5 to 1 ug of RNA was subjected to reverse transcription using random hexamers. The amplification used immunoSEQ multiplex PCR on TCR beta CDR3; it spanned 54 Vbeta and 13 Jbeta. TCRdb re-derived calls from the immunoSEQ multiplex PCR reads in MiXCR, one entry per CDR3 protein. The table lists around 160,000 distinct CDR3 sequences, around 95% of them singletons. Note on this clonotype: Its antigen is currently unknown.

The V end was cut by 5 bases, the J end by 5 bases, with 15 bases between. The CDR3 is 14 residues long. Germline loops: CDR1 SGHTA, CDR2 FQGNSA. TCR beta was sequenced from blood CD8+ and CD4+ T cells. FACS enriched CD8+ TEMRA cells, while bulk CD8+ and CD4+ were negatively isolated. The chain links TRBV7-2 to TRBJ2-5, with D perhaps matching TRBD1 (7 bases). Sequencing was carried out using CD4+ T cells from PBMCs. The TCR comes from a human donor in good health. CDR3 nucleotides: TGTGCCAGCAGCGCCCAGGGGGGCCGGGAGACCCAGTACTTC. It encodes CASSAQGGRETQYF.